These 16 T cell receptor beta chains came from one sample sequenced in a study of T cells in Graves' hyperthyroidism and ophthalmopathy. What was amplified from RNA transcripts were TCR beta CDR3 regions. The TCR CDR3 first-round RT-PCR relied on the HTBI primer set. TCRdb reprocessed the multiplex PCR reads via MiXCR and lists one record per CDR3 protein. The table has roughly 290,000 distinct CDR3 sequences, over 15% seen once. Sequenced material: blood. These receptors were obtained from a woman aged 55-70 years with Graves' ophthalmopathy.

This clonotype was seen many times. The chain uses TRBV6-2 or TRBV6-3 and TRBJ1-1, with 8 positions matching TRBD1. The CDR3 totals 14 residues. Trimming at V came to 11 bases and at J to 0 bases, leaving 8 bases not matched to a gene. Per germline, CDR1 MNHEY and CDR2 SVGEGT. The CDR3 nucleotides read TGTGCCGCCGGACAGGGAAACATGAACACTGAAGCTTTCTTT. Translating it yields CAAGQGNMNTEAFF.

As concerns this clonotype: Since a much larger clone is just one base distant, this may be a read error. V and J are TRBV6-2 or TRBV6-3 and TRBJ2-7; D not resolved. CDR3 length: 14 amino acids. The V end lost 2 bases, the J end lost 3 bases, and 11 bases lay between the germline ends. Germline values: CDR1 MNHEY, CDR2 SVGEGT. The CDR3 loop is CASSYEDALYEQYF. CDR3 coding DNA: TGTGCCAGCAGTTACGAGGATGCCCTCTACGAGCAGTACTTC.

This clonotype was counted ten times or more. The chain links TRBV6-1 to TRBJ1-4; tentatively, D is TRBD1 (5 bases). V shed 5 bases and J shed 0 bases, with 10 bases lying between them. This CDR3 is built from 15 residues. Per the germline V gene, CDR1 is MNHNS and CDR2 is SASEGT. The CDR3 is CASSTGLATNEKLFF. The CDR3 nucleotides read TGTGCCAGCAGTACGGGACTTGCAACTAATGAAAAACTGTTTTTT.

This chain uses TRBV5-1 with TRBJ1-4, with D uncertain. V was cut by 8 bases and J by 2 bases, with 13 bases left in between. The length of the CDR3 is 14 residues. CDR1 is SGHRS and CDR2 is YFSETQ in the germline V gene. CDR3 region: CASTTDYTNEKLFF. Written as DNA, the CDR3 is TGCGCCAGTACTACAGACTATACTAATGAAAAACTGTTTTTT. Full variable domain (rest looked up from reference TRBV5-1 and TRBJ1-4): KAGVTQTPRYLIKTRGQQVTLSCSPISGHRSVSWYQQTPGQGLQFLFEYFSETQRNKGNFPGRFSGRQFSNSRSEMNVSTLELGDSALYLCASTTDYTNEKLFFGSGTQLSVL.

Many counts were recorded for this clonotype. V is TRBV28 and J is TRBJ1-3; D gene unclear. Trimming left V 5 bases short and J 2 bases short, with 13 bases between. The CDR3 consists of 15 residues. Per germline, CDR1 MDHEN and CDR2 SYDVKM. The CDR3 sequence is CASSAQHPAGNTIYF. The DNA of the CDR3 is TGTGCCAGCAGTGCTCAACATCCTGCTGGAAACACCATATATTTT.

This clonotype appeared many times. This rearrangement joins TRBV10-3 to TRBJ1-2, with D uncertain. The germline V and J ends were trimmed by 2 bases and 1 base, with 5 bases remaining between them. In germline, CDR1 is ENHRY, CDR2 SYGVKD. The CDR3 spans 13 residues. CDR3 residues: CAISEDNNYGYTF. The CDR3 DNA reads as TGTGCCATCAGTGAGGACAATAACTATGGCTACACCTTC.

At least ten counts were recorded for this clonotype. The rearrangement links TRBV6-1 to TRBJ1-5; D possibly corresponds to TRBD1 (6 bases). Trimming shortened V by 7 bases and J by 6 bases, and 16 bases separated the two germline ends. Germline V gene sequence: CDR1 MNHNS, CDR2 SASEGT. This CDR3 region has 14 residues. Here the CDR3 DNA reads TGTGCCAGCACTCAGAGGGGGGTAGGTCAGCCCCAGCATTTT. It yields the protein CASTQRGVGQPQHF.

The chain couples TRBV2 to TRBJ1-4; D is ambiguous. This CDR3 comprises 15 residues. V was trimmed by 6 bases and J by 5 bases, leaving 16 bases between them. Germline values: CDR1 SNHLY, CDR2 FYNNEI. The CDR3 loop is CASSSRGVMNEKLFF. CDR3 in DNA: TGTGCCAGCAGCAGCCGCGGGGTGATGAATGAAAAACTGTTTTTT.

The chain joins TRBV27 to TRBJ1-2; 10 positions agree with TRBD1. The ends lost 5 bases at V and 7 bases at J; junction bases unmatched: 7. The CDR3 is 14 amino acids. Germline CDR1 and CDR2: MNHEY and SMNVEV (reference sequence). The DNA for the CDR3 is TGTGCCAGCAGTATGGACAGGGGGTTGCTTGGCTACACCTTC. Its translation is CASSMDRGLLGYTF.

The sample holds many counts of this clonotype. The chain links TRBV12-3 or TRBV12-4 to TRBJ2-3; D may match TRBD1 or TRBD2 (5 bases each). Between the trimmed V and J ends, which lost 0 bases and 0 bases, there was a span of 13 bases. The CDR3 extends over 17 amino acids. CDR3 nucleotides: TGTGCCAGCAGTTTAGCGCTGGGGCGGACTAGCACAGATACGCAGTATTTT. This codes for CASSLALGRTSTDTQYF.

This clonotype has a count of ten or more. The V gene is TRBV28, the J gene TRBJ2-5; 10 positions agree with TRBD2. V gave up 5 bases and J gave up 0 bases; unmatched junction bases: 6. This CDR3 has 16 amino acids. The germline CDR1 and CDR2 sequences are MDHEN and SYDVKM. The CDR3 sequence: CASSLNSGRYQETQYF. DNA of the CDR3: TGTGCCAGCAGTCTGAATAGCGGGAGGTACCAAGAGACCCAGTACTTC.

This clonotype has just a few counts. The rearrangement uses TRBV2 and TRBJ2-2, with 8 nucleotides matching TRBD2. The CDR3 extends over 14 amino acids. Germline V lookup: CDR1 SNHLY, CDR2 FYNNEI. After removal of 3 bases from V and 5 bases from J, the junction contained 2 bases not matched to a gene. In DNA form, the CDR3 reads TGTGCCAGCAGTGAGGGACTAGGTACCGGGGAGCTGTTTTTT. Protein product: CASSEGLGTGELFF.

This clonotype was counted a few times. This chain links TRBV7-9 with TRBJ1-4, with a possible D match to TRBD1 (6 bases). Germline loops: CDR1 SEHNR, CDR2 FQNEAQ (reference sequence). The V end was cut by 5 bases, the J end by 7 bases, with 11 bases between. The CDR3 length is 13 residues. CDR3 DNA: TGTGCCAGCAGCCTCCGGGACACTGAAAAACTGTTTTTT. This gives the protein CASSLRDTEKLFF.

The chain is built from TRBV12-3 or TRBV12-4 and TRBJ2-7; 7 nucleotides align to TRBD2. The CDR3 covers 16 residues. Germline trimming cut 5 bases from V and 0 bases from J; bases unmatched to any gene: 10. CDR3 protein: CASSRGLADSSYEQYF. The CDR3 nucleotides read TGTGCCAGCAGTCGTGGGCTAGCGGATAGCTCCTACGAGCAGTACTTC.

The chain carries TRBV5-1 and TRBJ2-1; 8 positions agree with TRBD1. Germline CDR1 SGHRS, CDR2 YFSETQ. The trim removed 3 bases at V and 7 bases at J, leaving 12 bases unmatched. The CDR3 totals 16 residues. CDR3 in DNA: TGCGCCAGCAGCTCAACGACAGGGGAGAACGGGAATGAGCAGTTCTTC. This gives the protein CASSSTTGENGNEQFF.

This clonotype was seen a handful of times. This rearrangement joins TRBV27 to TRBJ1-5; a weak D match, TRBD1 (6 bases). The CDR3 length is 14 residues. The V gene lost 2 bases and the J gene lost 7 bases, with 12 bases spanning the gap. From germline, CDR1 is MNHEY and CDR2 SMNVEV (reference sequence). CDR3 region: CASSLQQGRQPQHF. CDR3 sequence (DNA): TGTGCCAGCAGTTTACAACAGGGAAGACAGCCCCAGCATTTT.